This is a list of T cell receptor beta chains from one sample in a study of T-cell reconstitution after alpha-beta-depleted transplantation in children. TCRdb re-called the PCR reads with MiXCR, one entry per CDR3 protein. The table shows under 450,000 distinct CDR3 sequences, with 13% occurring only once. The sequences come from PBMCs, collected from the stem cell graft. Source of these receptors: a human donor who donated a stem cell graft to a child with Fanconi anemia. CDR3s include the opening cysteine and the closing phenylalanine or tryptophan. The D gene is left open where the match is weak. Rows give clone size only sometimes, using once, few, many, or a class for an expanded clone.

size | D | J | V | DNA | CDR3
few | NA | TRBJ2-3 | TRBV29-1 | TGCAGCGTTCCGAGCACAGATACGCAGTATTTT | CSVPSTDTQYF
NA | NA | TRBJ2-7 | TRBV5-1 | TGCGCCAGCAGCTCTGGACTGGTATCCTACGAGCAGTACTTC | CASSSGLVSYEQYF
many | TRBD1 | TRBJ1-1 | TRBV30 | TGTGCCGGGACAGGGGGCGTGAACACTGAAGCTTTCTTT | CAGTGGVNTEAFF
few | TRBD1 | TRBJ2-6 | TRBV6-5 | TGTGCCAGCAGTTACTCGGACAGGGGCAACTCTGGGGCCAACGTCCTGACTTTC | CASSYSDRGNSGANVLTF
many | TRBD2 | TRBJ2-1 | TRBV4-3 | TGCGCCAGCAGCCAAGTGCTTGGACTAGCGGGGGGGCCGGCCTCCTATGAGCAGTTCTTC | CASSQVLGLAGGPASYEQFF
NA | TRBD2 | TRBJ2-5 | TRBV7-9 | TGTGCCAGCAGCCCTAGCGGGGGGGCAGGAAAGACCCAGTACTTC | CASSPSGGAGKTQYF
few | NA | TRBJ1-1 | TRBV3-1 | TGTGCCAGCAGCCAAGATATCACAGCTGAAGCTTTCTTT | CASSQDITAEAFF
many | NA | TRBJ1-2 | TRBV25-1 | TGTGCCAGCACGGGGGGCGATGGCTACACCTTC | CASTGGDGYTF
many | NA | TRBJ2-2 | TRBV20-1 | TGCAGTGCTAGACTAGACACCGGGGAGCTGTTTTTT | CSARLDTGELFF
NA | NA | TRBJ1-1 | TRBV6-1 | TGTGCCAGCAGACCGACTCAGACTGAAGCTTTCTTT | CASRPTQTEAFF
many | NA | TRBJ1-1 | TRBV29-1 | TGCAGCGCAGGACGGTCGAACACTGAAGCTTTCTTT | CSAGRSNTEAFF
few | NA | TRBJ2-2 | TRBV20-1 | TGCAGTGCTAGACAGGGGCGGAGGGGCCCCGGGGAGCTGTTTTTT | CSARQGRRGPGELFF
few | NA | TRBJ2-1 | TRBV6-2/TRBV6-3 | TGTGCCAGCAGACTTGGGAGGATGTGGAGTCACAATGAGCAGTTCTTC | CASRLGRMWSHNEQFF
few | NA | TRBJ1-4 | TRBV7-2 | TGTGCCAGCAGCTTACTGGGGGGGGTTAATGAAAAACTGTTTTTT | CASSLLGGVNEKLFF
few | NA | TRBJ1-1 | TRBV3-1 | TGTGCCAGCAGCCAAAATAAAGGTGAAGCTTTCTTT | CASSQNKGEAFF
many | NA | TRBJ1-2 | TRBV6-2/TRBV6-3 | TGTGCCAGCAGTTACGTGGACGGTTTATATGGCTACACCTTC | CASSYVDGLYGYTF
many | NA | TRBJ2-6 | TRBV7-2 | TGTGCCAGCAGCTTAGGGGGCCCTGGGGCCAACGTCCTGACTTTC | CASSLGGPGANVLTF
few | TRBD2 | TRBJ2-5 | TRBV5-6 | TGTGCCAGCAGCTTGGCGGGGGGTTGGGCAGGGAGGAAGACCCAGTACTTC | CASSLAGGWAGRKTQYF
NA | NA | TRBJ1-2 | TRBV2 | TGTGCCAGCAGTCGCCAGGTTAACTATGGCTACACCTTC | CASSRQVNYGYTF
NA | TRBD2 | TRBJ2-1 | TRBV7-2 | TGTGCCAGCAGCACTAGCGGGGTCTACAATGAGCAGTTCTTC | CASSTSGVYNEQFF
few | NA | TRBJ2-5 | TRBV29-1 | TGCAGCGTTGAAAGAAGCCCCCAAGAGACCCAGTACTTC | CSVERSPQETQYF
few | NA | TRBJ1-1 | TRBV5-1 | TGCGCCAGCAGCGCCCCGGGACGCATGAACACTGAAGCTTTCTTT | CASSAPGRMNTEAFF
many | NA | TRBJ2-3 | TRBV18 | TGTGCCAGCTCACCACAAACGGATACGCAGTATTTT | CASSPQTDTQYF
NA | NA | TRBJ1-2 | TRBV5-1 | TGCGCCAGCAGCCCCGACCGTGGGCTAAACTATGGCTACACCTTC | CASSPDRGLNYGYTF
many | NA | TRBJ2-3 | TRBV29-1 | TGCAGCATATCAAACGGGGACACAGATACGCAGTATTTT | CSISNGDTDTQYF
NA | NA | TRBJ1-2 | TRBV6-1 | TGTGCCAGCAGCCTCTCTTGGGCCAGTAGGGGCTACACCTTC | CASSLSWASRGYTF
NA | NA | TRBJ1-1 | TRBV5-1 | TGCGCCAGCAGCCGGCCCCGGGCAGGAGCAGACACTGAAGCTTTCTTT | CASSRPRAGADTEAFF
many | TRBD1 | TRBJ2-1 | TRBV7-9 | TGTGCCAGCAGCCTTCGACGGGACAGGGACTACAATGAGCAGTTCTTC | CASSLRRDRDYNEQFF
NA | NA | TRBJ1-2 | TRBV4-3 | TGCGCCAGCAGCCAAGAACGCCATTATGGCTACACCTTC | CASSQERHYGYTF
NA | NA | TRBJ1-1 | TRBV29-1 | TGCAGCGTTGAAGATCGGTCCAGGGCCGTTGAAGCTTTCTTT | CSVEDRSRAVEAFF
many | NA | TRBJ2-2 | TRBV5-6 | TGTGCCAGCAGCCAATCCGGGGAGCTGTTTTTT | CASSQSGELFF
few | NA | TRBJ1-5 | TRBV29-1 | TGCAGCGTTGCGGAAAGGGGCAATCAGCCCCAGCATTTT | CSVAERGNQPQHF
many | TRBD2 | TRBJ2-2 | TRBV20-1 | TGCAGTGCTAGAGTCTCCGGGACTAGTATCGGGGAGCTGTTTTTT | CSARVSGTSIGELFF
many | NA | TRBJ2-7 | TRBV2 | TGTGCCAGCAGCATGACATACGAGCAGTACTTC | CASSMTYEQYF
many | NA | TRBJ1-5 | TRBV12-3/TRBV12-4 | TGTGCCAGCAGTTTAGGGCGAGCCCAGCCCCAGCATTTT | CASSLGRAQPQHF
NA | TRBD1 | TRBJ1-2 | TRBV5-1 | TGCGCCAGCAGCTTGGCCCAGGGGGCGGGTGGCTACACCTTC | CASSLAQGAGGYTF
many | TRBD1 | TRBJ2-2 | TRBV4-3 | TGCGCCAGCAGCCAGAATAGGGGGCTTGGCGGGGAGCTGTTTTTT | CASSQNRGLGGELFF
many | NA | TRBJ1-5 | TRBV15 | TGTGCCACCAGTCAGCCCCAGCATTTT | CATSQPQHF
few | NA | TRBJ1-2 | TRBV5-1 | TGCGCCAGCAGCTTGGTCCAGGAATATGGCTACACCTTC | CASSLVQEYGYTF
many | NA | TRBJ1-2 | TRBV12-3/TRBV12-4 | TGTGCCAGCAGTTTTCGGGGCGCGGGTGGCTACACCTTC | CASSFRGAGGYTF
NA | TRBD1 | TRBJ2-7 | TRBV12-3/TRBV12-4 | TGTGCCAGCAGTGACAGGGGACAGAGAAACGAGCAGTACTTC | CASSDRGQRNEQYF
many | NA | TRBJ2-5 | TRBV28 | TGTGCCAGCAGTTTATGGGGAGCGTCCCAAGAGACCCAGTACTTC | CASSLWGASQETQYF
NA | NA | TRBJ1-1 | TRBV20-1 | TGCAGTGCCACGTGGGGGATGAACACTGAAGCTTTCTTT | CSATWGMNTEAFF
NA | NA | TRBJ2-2 | TRBV29-1 | TGCAGCGTACCATCCTCCGGGGGGCTGAACACCGGGGAGCTGTTTTTT | CSVPSSGGLNTGELFF
many | NA | TRBJ1-1 | TRBV6-2/TRBV6-3 | TGTGCCAGCAGTTATTCCGAGAGGGCTGAAGCTTTCTTT | CASSYSERAEAFF
NA | TRBD2 | TRBJ2-1 | TRBV10-3 | TGTGCCATCAGTCCCGGGGAGGGCTCCTACAATGAGCAGTTCTTC | CAISPGEGSYNEQFF
NA | NA | TRBJ1-2 | TRBV6-2/TRBV6-3 | TGTGCCAGCAGCCCGTCGGGCCGACAGCTCTATGGCTACACCTTC | CASSPSGRQLYGYTF
few | NA | TRBJ1-5 | TRBV7-2 | TGTGCCAGCAGCTTAGCTTGGGGGCCATGGGAAAATCAGCCCCAGCATTTT | CASSLAWGPWENQPQHF
NA | TRBD2 | TRBJ2-3 | TRBV20-1 | TGCAGTGCCCACACTAGCGGGGGGACCCGGGATACGCAGTATTTT | CSAHTSGGTRDTQYF
NA | NA | TRBJ1-1 | TRBV20-1 | TGCAGTGCTAGAGTCCGGCTTGAAGCTTTCTTT | CSARVRLEAFF
NA | NA | TRBJ1-3 | TRBV19 | TGTGCCAGTAGTACCACTTTTCAGGCGGACACCATATATTTT | CASSTTFQADTIYF